This TCR beta chain derives from a study of blood T cell repertoires in COVID-19. Turning to the study itself: PBMCs, B-cell-depleted T cells, or T cells provided the cDNA or gDNA that made up the material.

The V gene lost 7 bases and the J gene lost 4 bases, with 19 bases spanning the gap. This CDR3 has 15 amino acids. The germline gives CDR1 LNHDA, CDR2 SQIVND (reference sequence). The repertoire was sequenced with immunoSEQ multiplex PCR; TCRdb's copy has only in-frame clones and lacks some. The sample lists about 310,000 clones; roughly 89% were seen once. The TCR originated in a woman between 18 and 29 years old who had recovered from COVID-19. Specimen: PBMCs or T cells enriched from blood (not recorded which). The chain has TRBV19 and TRBJ1-2; TRBD1 might be the D (6 bases). The CDR3 loop reads CASTPPGGAIYGYTF. CDR3 bases: TGTGCCAGTACCCCCCCGGGGGGCGCAATCTATGGCTACACCTTC.